This T cell receptor (beta chain) was obtained from a study of STAT3 mutations in large granular lymphocyte leukemia. Study context: Among longitudinally sequenced T-LGLL patients, roughly half had canonical activating STAT3 mutations detected. Roughly 38% of treated T-LGLL patients showed hematologic response to immunosuppression.

General study results and limits: At least one immunodominant TCR beta clonotype appeared in every T-cell large granular lymphocyte leukemia patient. Some patients had dominant TCR clones larger than their STAT3 mutant burden. Differing intervals and regimens complicate linking therapy response to clone burden.

The CDR3 totals 16 residues. V gave up 1 base and J gave up 5 bases, with 17 bases separating them. Germline V gene data show CDR1 as GTSNPN and CDR2 as SVGIG (reference sequence). Profiling relied on immunoSEQ multiplex PCR, and the TCRdb table lists in-frame clones only, not all of them. Here the sample spans about 19,000 clones, about 90% being singletons. As to this clone: Its antigen is unknown.

The clonotype was recovered from a man between 60 and 70 years old with T-cell large granular lymphocyte leukemia. Some clones in this sample may be carry-over from other donors' samples. The specimen was peripheral blood mononuclear cells. This chain uses TRBV30 with TRBJ2-2; perhaps D is TRBD1 or TRBD2 (5 bases each). Here the CDR3 reads CAWSGMDPGRTGELFF. CDR3 bases: TGTGCCTGGAGTGGTATGGACCCGGGGCGTACCGGGGAGCTGTTTTTT.